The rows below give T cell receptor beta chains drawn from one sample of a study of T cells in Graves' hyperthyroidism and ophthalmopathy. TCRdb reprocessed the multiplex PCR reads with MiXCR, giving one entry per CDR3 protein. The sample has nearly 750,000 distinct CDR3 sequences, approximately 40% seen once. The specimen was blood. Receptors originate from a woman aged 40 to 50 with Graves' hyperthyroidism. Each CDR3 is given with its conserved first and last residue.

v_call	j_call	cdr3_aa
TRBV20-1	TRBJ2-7	CSARDPSSDEQYF
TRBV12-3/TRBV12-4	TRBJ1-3	CASSFALYGNTIYF
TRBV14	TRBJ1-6	CASSLGQGKNSPLHF
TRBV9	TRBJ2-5	CASSNPRGGQETQYF
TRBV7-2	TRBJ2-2	CASSLGPGSTGELFF
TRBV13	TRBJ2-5	CASSFGSGRAETQYF
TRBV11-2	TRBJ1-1	CASSFPGNREAFF
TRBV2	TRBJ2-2	CASGFPGLDTGELFF
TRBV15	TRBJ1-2	CATSSNRGANYGYTF
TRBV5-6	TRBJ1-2	CASSLVDAWGYGYTF
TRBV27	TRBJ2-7	CASRTLASAYEQYF
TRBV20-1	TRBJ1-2	CSASYATRNYGYTF
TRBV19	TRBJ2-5	CASSRTGGQESQYF
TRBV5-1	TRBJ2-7	CASSPTTRGLVFYFPYEQYF
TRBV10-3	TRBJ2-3	CAISEPLAGGTDTQYF
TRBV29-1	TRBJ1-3	CSVDTGPYSGNTIYF